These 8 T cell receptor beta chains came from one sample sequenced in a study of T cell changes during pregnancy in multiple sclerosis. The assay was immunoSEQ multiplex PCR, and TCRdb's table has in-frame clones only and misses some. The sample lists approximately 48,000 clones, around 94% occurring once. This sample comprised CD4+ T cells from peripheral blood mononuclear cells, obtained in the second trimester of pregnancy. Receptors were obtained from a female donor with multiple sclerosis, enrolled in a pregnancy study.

CDR3 DNA: TGTGCCAGCTCACCGGACAGATACACCTATGGCTACACCTTC. Protein: CASSPDRYTYGYTF. The chain combines TRBV18 with TRBJ1-2; a possible D gene is TRBD1 (6 bases). This CDR3 contains 14 residues. Trimming stripped 3 bases from V and 4 bases from J, with 12 bases between. The germline V gene has CDR1 KGHSH and CDR2 LQKENI. The full variable domain, its missing parts supplied by reference TRBV18 and TRBJ1-2, is NAGVMQNPRHLVRRRGQEARLRCSPMKGHSHVYWYRQLPEEGLKFMVYLQKENIIDESGMPKERFSAEFPKEGPSILRIQQVVRGDSAAYFCASSPDRYTYGYTFGSGTRLTVV.

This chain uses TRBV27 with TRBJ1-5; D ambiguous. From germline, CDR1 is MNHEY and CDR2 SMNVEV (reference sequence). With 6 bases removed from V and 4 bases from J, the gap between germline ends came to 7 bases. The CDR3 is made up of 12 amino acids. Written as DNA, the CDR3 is TGTGCCAGCAGGAGAGGTAATCAGCCCCAGCATTTT. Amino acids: CASRRGNQPQHF.

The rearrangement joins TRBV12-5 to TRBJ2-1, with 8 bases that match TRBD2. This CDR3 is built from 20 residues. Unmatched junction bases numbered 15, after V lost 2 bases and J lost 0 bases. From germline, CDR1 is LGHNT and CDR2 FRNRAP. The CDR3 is CASGLTTPKISGSSYNEQFF. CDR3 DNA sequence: TGTGCTAGTGGTTTGACCACACCCAAAATAAGCGGGAGCTCCTACAATGAGCAGTTCTTC.

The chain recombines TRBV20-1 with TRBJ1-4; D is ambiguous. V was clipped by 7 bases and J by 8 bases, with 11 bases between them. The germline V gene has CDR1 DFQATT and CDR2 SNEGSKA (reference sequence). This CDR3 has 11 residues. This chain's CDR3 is CSGLGGEKLFF. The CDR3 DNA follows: TGCAGTGGGTTGGGAGGCGAAAAACTGTTTTTT.

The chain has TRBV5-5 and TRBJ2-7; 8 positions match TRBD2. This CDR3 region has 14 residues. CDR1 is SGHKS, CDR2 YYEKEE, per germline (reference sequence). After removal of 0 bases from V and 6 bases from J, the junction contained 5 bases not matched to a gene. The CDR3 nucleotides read TGTGCCAGCAGCTTGGCCGGGACTAGGTTCGAGCAGTACTTC. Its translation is CASSLAGTRFEQYF.

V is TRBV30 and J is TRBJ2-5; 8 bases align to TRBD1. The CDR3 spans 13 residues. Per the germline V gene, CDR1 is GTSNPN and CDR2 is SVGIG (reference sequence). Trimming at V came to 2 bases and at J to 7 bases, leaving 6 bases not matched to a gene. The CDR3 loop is CAWSSGTGGTQYF. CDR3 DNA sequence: TGTGCCTGGAGTTCCGGGACAGGCGGGACCCAGTACTTC.

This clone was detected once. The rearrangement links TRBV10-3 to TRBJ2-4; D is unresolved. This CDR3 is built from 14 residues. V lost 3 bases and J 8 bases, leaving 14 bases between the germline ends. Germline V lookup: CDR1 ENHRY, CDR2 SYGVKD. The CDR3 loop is CAISDNWAPDIQYF. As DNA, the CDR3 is TGTGCCATCAGTGACAACTGGGCTCCGGACATTCAGTACTTC.

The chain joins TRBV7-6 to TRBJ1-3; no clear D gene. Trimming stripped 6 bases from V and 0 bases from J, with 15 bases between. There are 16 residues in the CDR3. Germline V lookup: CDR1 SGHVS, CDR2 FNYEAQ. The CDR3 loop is CASSSLPVYSGNTIYF. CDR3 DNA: TGTGCCAGCAGTAGCCTCCCGGTCTACTCTGGAAACACCATATATTTT.